This T cell receptor (beta chain) originates from a study of blood T cell repertoires in COVID-19. The protocol was immunoSEQ multiplex PCR, while the TCRdb copy is restricted to in-frame clones and leaves out a portion. This repertoire shows 50,000 to 55,000 clones, roughly 85% found once; its top ten account for under 3.5%. Germline-derived CDR1 and CDR2 are MNHEY and SVGAGI. V was pared by 0 bases and J by 5 bases, with 7 bases of the junction left unmatched. This CDR3 is 16 amino acids long. The V gene is TRBV6-5, the J gene TRBJ2-1; 7 bases line up with TRBD2. The sample taken for sequencing was peripheral blood. The receptor was derived from a man older than 75 with acute or convalescent COVID-19. The CDR3 DNA reads as TGTGCCAGCAGTTACTCGAACGGGGGGACGAACAATGAGCAGTTCTTC. This translates into CASSYSNGGTNNEQFF.